These 2 T cell receptor beta chains originate from one sample sequenced in a study of PD-L1 blockade in urothelial cancer. The time point: pretreatment peripheral blood. Sequenced by immunoSEQ multiplex PCR; TCRdb stores in-frame clones only, minus some. The table has some 74,000 clones, over 80% seen once. The sequencing here drew on PBMCs, taken around atezolizumab (anti-PD-L1) treatment. All receptors derive from a middle-aged man with urothelial cancer.

This clone was observed a few times. The rearrangement joins TRBV2 to TRBJ2-2; possibly TRBD1 for D (6 bases). Per germline, CDR1 SNHLY and CDR2 FYNNEI. Between the trimmed V and J ends, which lost 8 bases and 5 bases, there was a span of 9 bases. This CDR3 has 12 amino acids. The CDR3: CASERGTGELFF. DNA for the CDR3: TGTGCCAGCGAGAGGGGGACCGGGGAGCTGTTTTTT.

This chain joins TRBV7-3 and TRBJ2-1, with 9 positions matching TRBD2. Germline CDR1 SGHTA, CDR2 FQGTGA. The CDR3 runs to 14 residues. V lost 2 bases to trimming and J lost 9 bases; unmatched junction nucleotides: 5. CDR3 region: CASSLGVAGAEQFF. The CDR3 nucleotides are TGTGCCAGCAGCTTAGGTGTAGCGGGAGCTGAGCAGTTCTTC.